This paragraph reports one T cell receptor beta chain. Its target is unknown. These data come from a study of blood T cells in healthy people across ages. Whole-study context: T cells yielded about one barcoded beta molecule per two cells through template switching.

Study results and caveats: Versus aged donors, long-lived donors had higher diversity and more naive CD4+ cells.

J lost 7 bases, V lost 5 bases, and 12 bases had no gene match. The CDR3 loop spans 17 amino acids. Germline CDR1 reads KGHDR; CDR2 reads SFDVKD. Next came a second PCR, run for roughly 7 to 12 cycles, which used a sample-barcoded 5' primer along with a J-beta primer mix. TCRdb ran MiXCR on the 5' RACE reads and lists one entry per CDR3 protein. The table records about 1.5 million distinct CDR3 sequences, 42% of them present only once. The specimen was blood. The rearrangement uses TRBV24-1 and TRBJ2-7; 14 nucleotides agree with TRBD2. This sequence was found in a woman younger than 30 in good health. The chain's CDR3 is CATSGGLAGAPGDEQYF. The CDR3 nucleotides are TGTGCCACCAGTGGGGGACTAGCGGGAGCCCCCGGGGATGAGCAGTACTTC.